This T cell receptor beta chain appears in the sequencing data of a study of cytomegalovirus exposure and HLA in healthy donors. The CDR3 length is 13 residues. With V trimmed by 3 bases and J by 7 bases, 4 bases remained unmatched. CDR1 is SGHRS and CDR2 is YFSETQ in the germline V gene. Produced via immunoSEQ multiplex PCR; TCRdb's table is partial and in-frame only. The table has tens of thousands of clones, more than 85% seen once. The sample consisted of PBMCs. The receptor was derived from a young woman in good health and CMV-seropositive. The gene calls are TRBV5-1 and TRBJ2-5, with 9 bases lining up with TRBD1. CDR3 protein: CASSSGQGATQYF. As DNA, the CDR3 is TGCGCCAGCAGCTCGGGACAGGGAGCGACCCAGTACTTC.